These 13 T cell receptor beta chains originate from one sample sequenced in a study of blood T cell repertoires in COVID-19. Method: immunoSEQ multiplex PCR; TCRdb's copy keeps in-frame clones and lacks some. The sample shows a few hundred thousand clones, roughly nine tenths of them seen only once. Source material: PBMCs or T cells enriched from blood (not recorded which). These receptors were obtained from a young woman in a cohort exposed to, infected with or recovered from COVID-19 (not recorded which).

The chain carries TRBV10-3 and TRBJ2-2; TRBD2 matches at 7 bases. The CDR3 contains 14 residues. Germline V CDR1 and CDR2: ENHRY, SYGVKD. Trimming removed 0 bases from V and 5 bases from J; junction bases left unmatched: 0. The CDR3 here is CAISESGRTGELFF. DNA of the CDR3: TGTGCCATCAGTGAGTCCGGGAGGACCGGGGAGCTGTTTTTT.

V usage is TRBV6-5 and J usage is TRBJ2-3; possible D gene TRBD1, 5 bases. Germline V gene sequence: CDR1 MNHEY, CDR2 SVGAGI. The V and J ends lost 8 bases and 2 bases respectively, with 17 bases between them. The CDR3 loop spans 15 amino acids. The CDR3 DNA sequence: TGTGCCAGCTCCCGCAGGGTGGGAAACACAGATACGCAGTATTTT. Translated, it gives CASSRRVGNTDTQYF.

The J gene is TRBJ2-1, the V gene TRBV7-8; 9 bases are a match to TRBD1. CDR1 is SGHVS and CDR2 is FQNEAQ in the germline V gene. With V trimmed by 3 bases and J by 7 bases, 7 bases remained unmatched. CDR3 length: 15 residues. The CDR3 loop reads CASSFLQGAANEQFF. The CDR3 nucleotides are TGTGCCAGCAGCTTTCTACAGGGGGCCGCTAATGAGCAGTTCTTC.

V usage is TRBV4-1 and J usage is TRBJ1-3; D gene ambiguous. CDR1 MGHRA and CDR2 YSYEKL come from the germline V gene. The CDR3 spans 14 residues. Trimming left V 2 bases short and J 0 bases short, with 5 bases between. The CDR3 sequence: CASSQPFSGNTIYF. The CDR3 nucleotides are TGCGCCAGCAGCCAACCTTTCTCTGGAAACACCATATATTTT.

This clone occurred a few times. The CDR3 nucleotides read TGTGCCAGCAGCCCGGGGAACCTGAACACTGAAGCTTTCTTT. Translation gives CASSPGNLNTEAFF. This chain connects TRBV9 to TRBJ1-1; D remains ambiguous. V lost 4 bases, J lost 0 bases, and 10 bases lay in between. Germline assignment: CDR1 SGDLS and CDR2 YYNGEE. CDR3 length: 14 amino acids. Supplemented by reference TRBV9 and TRBJ1-1, the full variable domain reads DSGVTQTPKHLITATGQRVTLRCSPRSGDLSVYWYQQSLDQGLQFLIQYYNGEERAKGNILERFSAQQFPDLHSELNLSSLELGDSALYFCASSPGNLNTEAFFGQGTRLTVV.

In DNA form, the CDR3 reads TGTGCCAGCAGCTTAGTTCCGGGGGGGGCCTACGAGCAGTACTTC. The encoded protein is CASSLVPGGAYEQYF. V is TRBV7-2 and J is TRBJ2-7, with TRBD2 matching 8 bases. Germline assignment: CDR1 SGHTA and CDR2 FQGNSA. The CDR3 runs 15 residues. J lost 2 bases, V lost 1 base, and 4 bases had no gene match.

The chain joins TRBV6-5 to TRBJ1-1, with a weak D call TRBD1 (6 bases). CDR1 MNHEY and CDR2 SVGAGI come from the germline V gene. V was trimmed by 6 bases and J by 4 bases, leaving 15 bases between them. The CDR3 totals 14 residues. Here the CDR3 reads CASSLNREGTEAFF. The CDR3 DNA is TGTGCCAGCAGCCTCAACAGGGAAGGCACTGAAGCTTTCTTT.

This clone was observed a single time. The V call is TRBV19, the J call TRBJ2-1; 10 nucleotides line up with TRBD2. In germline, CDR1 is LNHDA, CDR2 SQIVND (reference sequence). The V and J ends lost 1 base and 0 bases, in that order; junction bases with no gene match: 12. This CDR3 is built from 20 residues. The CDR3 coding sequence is TGTGCCAGTAGTATAGCGATAGCGGGAGGATTCCTGAGCTCCTACAATGAGCAGTTCTTC. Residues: CASSIAIAGGFLSSYNEQFF.

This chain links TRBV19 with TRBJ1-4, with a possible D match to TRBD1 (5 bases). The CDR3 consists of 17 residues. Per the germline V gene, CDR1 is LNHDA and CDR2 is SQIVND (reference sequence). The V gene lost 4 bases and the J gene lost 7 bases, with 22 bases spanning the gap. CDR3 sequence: CASSKVGFGTRGEKLFF. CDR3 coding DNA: TGTGCCAGTAGTAAGGTTGGTTTTGGGACTCGAGGTGAAAAACTGTTTTTT.

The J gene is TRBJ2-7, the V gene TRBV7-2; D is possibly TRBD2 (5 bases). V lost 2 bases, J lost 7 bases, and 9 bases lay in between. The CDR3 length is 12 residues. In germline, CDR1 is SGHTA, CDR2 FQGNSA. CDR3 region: CASSLMGSEQYF. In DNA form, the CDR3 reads TGTGCCAGCAGCTTAATGGGGAGTGAGCAGTACTTC.

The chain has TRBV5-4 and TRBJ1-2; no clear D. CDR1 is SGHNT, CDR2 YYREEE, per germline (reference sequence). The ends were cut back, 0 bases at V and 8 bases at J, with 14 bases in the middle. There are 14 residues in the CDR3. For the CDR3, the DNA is TGTGCCAGCAGCTTGGATCCGTCGGGGAAGGGCTACACCTTC. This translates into CASSLDPSGKGYTF.

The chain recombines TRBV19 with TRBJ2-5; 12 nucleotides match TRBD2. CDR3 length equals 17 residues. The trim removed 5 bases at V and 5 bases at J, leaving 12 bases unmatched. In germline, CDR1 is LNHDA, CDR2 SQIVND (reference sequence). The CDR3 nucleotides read TGTGCCAGTAGTCCCGGACTAGCGGGACTCCCTGGGGAGACCCAGTACTTC. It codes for CASSPGLAGLPGETQYF.

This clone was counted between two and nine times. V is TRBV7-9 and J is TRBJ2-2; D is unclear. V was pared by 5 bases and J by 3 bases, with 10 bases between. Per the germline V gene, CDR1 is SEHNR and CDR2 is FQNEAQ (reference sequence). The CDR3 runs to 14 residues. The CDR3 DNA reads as TGTGCCAGCAGCCCCCAGGCTGACACCGGGGAGCTGTTTTTT. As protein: CASSPQADTGELFF.